This T cell receptor beta chain emerged from a study of cytomegalovirus exposure and HLA in healthy donors. In the PCR, 60 Vbeta and 13 Jbeta primers were used. Using immunoSEQ multiplex PCR, the repertoire was profiled, and TCRdb retains in-frame clones only, with some absent. The sample gives 140,000 to 150,000 clones, about 70% of which show up once; 3.5% to 5% is in the top ten. This clone was observed a single time. Germline V gives CDR1 SGHNT, CDR2 YENEEA. The CDR3 runs 13 residues. With 5 bases clipped from V and 5 bases from J, the junction kept 5 bases outside the gene matches. The TCR originated in a man in his sixties in good health and CMV-seronegative. The material sequenced was PBMCs. The gene calls are TRBV11-3 and TRBJ2-7; 8 nucleotides match TRBD2. The CDR3 nucleotides read TGTGCCAGCAGCAACGGGGGGGCGCACGAGCAGTACTTC. This gives the protein CASSNGGAHEQYF. The full variable domain, in which reference TRBV11-3 and TRBJ2-7 provide the parts outside the CDR3, is EAGVVQSPRYKIIEKKQPVAFWCNPISGHNTLYWYLQNLGQGPELLIRYENEEAVDDSQLPKDRFSAERLKGVDSTLKIQPAELGDSAVYLCASSNGGAHEQYFGPGTRLTVT.